Detailed here is one T cell receptor beta chain. This specimen comes from a study of control samples from healthy donors and cancer patients. CDR1 and CDR2 from the germline V gene are LNHDA and SQIVND (reference sequence). The CDR3 has 14 residues. V was clipped by 5 bases and J by 5 bases, with 15 bases between them. Using immunoSEQ multiplex PCR, the repertoire was profiled, and TCRdb retains in-frame clones only, with some absent. The sample shows about 180,000 clones, about 92% of them seen only once. The source is a man aged 25-40 years in good health. The chain combines TRBV19 with TRBJ1-1; TRBD1 might be the D (6 bases). The sequenced sample was blood. The CDR3, as DNA: TGTGCCAGTAGTCCCCAGGGGCAAAGGACTGAAGCTTTCTTT. Translating it yields CASSPQGQRTEAFF.